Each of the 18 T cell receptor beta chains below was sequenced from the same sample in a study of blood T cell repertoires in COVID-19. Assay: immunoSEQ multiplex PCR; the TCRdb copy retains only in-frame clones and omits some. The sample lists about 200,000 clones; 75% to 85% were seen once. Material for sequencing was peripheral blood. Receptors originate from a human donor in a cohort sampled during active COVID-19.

The CDR3 loop reads CASTGQGASDTQYF. In DNA, the CDR3 is TGTGCCAGCACGGGACAGGGGGCTTCAGATACGCAGTATTTT. V gene TRBV2 combines with J gene TRBJ2-3, with 12 bases aligning to TRBD1. CDR1 is SNHLY, CDR2 FYNNEI, per germline. V was clipped by 7 bases and J by 4 bases; unmatched bases: 3. CDR3 length equals 14 residues.

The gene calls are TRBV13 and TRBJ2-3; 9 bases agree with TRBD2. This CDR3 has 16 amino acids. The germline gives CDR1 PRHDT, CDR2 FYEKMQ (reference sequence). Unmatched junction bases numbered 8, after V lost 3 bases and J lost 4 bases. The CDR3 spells CASSFLSGSVPDTQYF. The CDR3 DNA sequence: TGTGCCAGCAGCTTCCTTAGCGGGAGTGTCCCAGATACGCAGTATTTT.

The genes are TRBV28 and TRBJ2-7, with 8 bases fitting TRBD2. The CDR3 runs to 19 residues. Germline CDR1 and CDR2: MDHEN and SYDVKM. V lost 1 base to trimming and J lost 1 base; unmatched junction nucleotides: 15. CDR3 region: CASSLSDRWGLVISYEQYF. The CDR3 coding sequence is TGTGCCAGCAGTTTATCGGATAGGTGGGGACTAGTGATTTCCTACGAGCAGTACTTC. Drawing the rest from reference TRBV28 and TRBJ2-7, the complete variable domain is DVKVTQSSRYLVKRTGEKVFLECVQDMDHENMFWYRQDPGLGLRLIYFSYDVKMKEKGDIPEGYSVSREKKERFSLILESASTNQTSMYLCASSLSDRWGLVISYEQYFGPGTRLTVT.

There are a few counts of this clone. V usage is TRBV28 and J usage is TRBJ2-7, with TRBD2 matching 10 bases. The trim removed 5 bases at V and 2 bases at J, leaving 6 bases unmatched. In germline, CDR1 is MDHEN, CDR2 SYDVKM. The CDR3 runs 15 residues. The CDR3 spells CASSPMGLATYEQYF. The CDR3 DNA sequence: TGTGCCAGCAGTCCCATGGGACTAGCGACCTACGAGCAGTACTTC.

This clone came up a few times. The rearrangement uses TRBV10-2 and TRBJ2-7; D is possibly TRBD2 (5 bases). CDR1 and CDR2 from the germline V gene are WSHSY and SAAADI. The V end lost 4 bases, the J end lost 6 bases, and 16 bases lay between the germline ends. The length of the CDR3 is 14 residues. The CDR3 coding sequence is TGCGCCAGCAGTGCCCTAGCTTCTTCTGGCGAGCAGTACTTC. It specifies CASSALASSGEQYF.

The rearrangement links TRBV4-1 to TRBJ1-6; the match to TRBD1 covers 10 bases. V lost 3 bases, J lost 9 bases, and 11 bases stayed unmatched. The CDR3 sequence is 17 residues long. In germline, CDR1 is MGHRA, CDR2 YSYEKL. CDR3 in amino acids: CASSHPATGGLGSPLHF. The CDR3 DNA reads TGCGCCAGCAGCCACCCCGCGACAGGGGGCCTGGGTTCACCCCTCCACTTT.

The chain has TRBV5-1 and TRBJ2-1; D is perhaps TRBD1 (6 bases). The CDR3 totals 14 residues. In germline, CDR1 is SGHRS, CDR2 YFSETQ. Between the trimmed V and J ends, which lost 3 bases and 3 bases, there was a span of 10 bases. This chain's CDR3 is CASSYRDNYNEQFF. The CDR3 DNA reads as TGCGCCAGCAGCTACCGGGACAACTACAATGAGCAGTTCTTC. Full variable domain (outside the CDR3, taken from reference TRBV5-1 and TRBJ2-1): KAGVTQTPRYLIKTRGQQVTLSCSPISGHRSVSWYQQTPGQGLQFLFEYFSETQRNKGNFPGRFSGRQFSNSRSEMNVSTLELGDSALYLCASSYRDNYNEQFFGPGTRLTVL.

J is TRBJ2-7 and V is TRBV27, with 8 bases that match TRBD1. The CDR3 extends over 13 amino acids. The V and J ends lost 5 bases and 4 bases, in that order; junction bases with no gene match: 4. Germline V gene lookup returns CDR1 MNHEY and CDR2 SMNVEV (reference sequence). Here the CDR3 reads CASSGDRGYEQYF. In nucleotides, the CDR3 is TGTGCCAGCAGTGGCGACAGGGGTTACGAGCAGTACTTC.

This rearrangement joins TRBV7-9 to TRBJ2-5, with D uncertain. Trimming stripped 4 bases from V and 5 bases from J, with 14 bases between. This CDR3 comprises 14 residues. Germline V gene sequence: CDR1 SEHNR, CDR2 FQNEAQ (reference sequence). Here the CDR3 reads CASSSSRSMETQYF. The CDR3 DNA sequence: TGTGCCAGCAGCTCCTCAAGGAGCATGGAGACCCAGTACTTC.

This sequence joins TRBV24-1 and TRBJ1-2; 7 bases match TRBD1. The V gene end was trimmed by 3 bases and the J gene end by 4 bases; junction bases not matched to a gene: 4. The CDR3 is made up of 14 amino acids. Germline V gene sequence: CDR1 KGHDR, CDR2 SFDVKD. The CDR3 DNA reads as TGTGCCACCAGTGATCGGGGACAGAGCTATGGCTACACCTTC. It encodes CATSDRGQSYGYTF.

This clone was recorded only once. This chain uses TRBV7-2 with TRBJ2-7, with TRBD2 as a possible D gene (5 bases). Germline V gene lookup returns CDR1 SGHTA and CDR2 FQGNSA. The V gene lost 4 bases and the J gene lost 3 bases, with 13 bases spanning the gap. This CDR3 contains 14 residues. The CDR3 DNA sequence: TGTGCCAGCAGCTCGTCGCGGGCCGTCTACGAGCAGTACTTC. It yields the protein CASSSSRAVYEQYF. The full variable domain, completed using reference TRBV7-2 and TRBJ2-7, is GAGVSQSPSNKVTEKGKDVELRCDPISGHTALYWYRQSLGQGLEFLIYFQGNSAPDKSGLPSDRFSAERTGGSVSTLTIQRTQQEDSAVYLCASSSSRAVYEQYFGPGTRLTVT.

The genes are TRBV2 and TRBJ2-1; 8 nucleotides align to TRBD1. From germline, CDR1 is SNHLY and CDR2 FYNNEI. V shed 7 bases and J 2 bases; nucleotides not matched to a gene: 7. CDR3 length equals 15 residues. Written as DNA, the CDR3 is TGTGCCAGCATTAGGGACAGGTCAACCTACAATGAGCAGTTCTTC. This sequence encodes CASIRDRSTYNEQFF. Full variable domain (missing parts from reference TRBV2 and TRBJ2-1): EPEVTQTPSHQVTQMGQEVILRCVPISNHLYFYWYRQILGQKVEFLVSFYNNEISEKSEIFDDQFSVERPDGSNFTLKIRSTKLEDSAMYFCASIRDRSTYNEQFFGPGTRLTVL.

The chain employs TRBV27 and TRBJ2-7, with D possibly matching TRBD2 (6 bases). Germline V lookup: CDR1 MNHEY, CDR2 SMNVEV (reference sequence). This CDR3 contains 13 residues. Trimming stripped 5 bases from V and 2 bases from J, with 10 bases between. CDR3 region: CASSPGTAYEQYF. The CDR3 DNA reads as TGTGCCAGCAGTCCCGGGACTGCCTACGAGCAGTACTTC.

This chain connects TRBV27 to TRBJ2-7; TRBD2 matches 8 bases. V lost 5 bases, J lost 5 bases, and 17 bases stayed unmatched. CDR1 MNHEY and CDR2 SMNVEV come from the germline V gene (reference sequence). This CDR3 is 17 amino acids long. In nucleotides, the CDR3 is TGTGCCAGCAGTCCGACGTGGGAAGCGGGAGTGTCCCACGAGCAGTACTTC. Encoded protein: CASSPTWEAGVSHEQYF.

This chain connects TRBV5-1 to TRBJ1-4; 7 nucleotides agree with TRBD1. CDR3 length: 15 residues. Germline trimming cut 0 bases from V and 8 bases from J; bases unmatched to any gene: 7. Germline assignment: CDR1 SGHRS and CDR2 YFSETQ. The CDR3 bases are TGCGCCAGCAGCTTGGCGGAGACAGGGTGGGAAAAACTGTTTTTT. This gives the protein CASSLAETGWEKLFF.

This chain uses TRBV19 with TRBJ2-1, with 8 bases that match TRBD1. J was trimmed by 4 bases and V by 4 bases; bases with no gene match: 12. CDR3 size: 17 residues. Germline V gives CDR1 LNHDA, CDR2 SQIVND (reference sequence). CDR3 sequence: CASSTRVRGLSYNEQFF. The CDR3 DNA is TGTGCCAGTAGTACAAGGGTCAGGGGGCTTTCTTACAATGAGCAGTTCTTC. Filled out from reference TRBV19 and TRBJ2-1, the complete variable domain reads DGGITQSPKYLFRKEGQNVTLSCEQNLNHDAMYWYRQDPGQGLRLIYYSQIVNDFQKGDIAEGYSVSREKKESFPLTVTSAQKNPTAFYLCASSTRVRGLSYNEQFFGPGTRLTVL.

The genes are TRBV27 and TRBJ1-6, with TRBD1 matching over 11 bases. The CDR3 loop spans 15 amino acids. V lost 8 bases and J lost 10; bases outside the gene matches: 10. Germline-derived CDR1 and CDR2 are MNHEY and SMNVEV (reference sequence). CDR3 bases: TGTGCCAGCCGCGGGTACGGGACAGGGGGATCACCCCTCCACTTT. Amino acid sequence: CASRGYGTGGSPLHF.

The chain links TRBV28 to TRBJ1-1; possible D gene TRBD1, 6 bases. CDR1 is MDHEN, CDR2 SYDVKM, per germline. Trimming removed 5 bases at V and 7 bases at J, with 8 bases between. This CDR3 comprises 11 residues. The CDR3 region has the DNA TGTGCCAGCAGTGGACAGAATGAAGCTTTCTTT. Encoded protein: CASSGQNEAFF.